This T cell receptor (beta chain) emerged from a study of T cells in Graves' hyperthyroidism and ophthalmopathy. Study as a whole: Before any treatment, at initial diagnosis, peripheral blood was collected.

There were TCR beta CDR3 regions amplified from RNA transcripts. During a first-round RT-PCR of the TCR CDR3, the HTBI primer set was used. Each CDR3 protein is one row after TCRdb ran MiXCR on the multiplex PCR reads. The table lists some 490,000 distinct CDR3 sequences, 22% of them singletons. There are 16 residues in the CDR3. Trimming stripped 3 bases from V and 6 bases from J, with 18 bases between. Germline lookup yields CDR1 SGHRS and CDR2 YFSETQ. This clonotype was counted only a few times. Its antigen is undetermined. Study results and limitations: Blood shared most expanded thyroid clonotypes above 0.001.

The chain combines TRBV5-1 with TRBJ2-2; D may correspond to TRBD1 or TRBD2 (6 bases each). Sequencing was done on a sample of blood. The TCR originated in a woman in her 70s with Graves' ophthalmopathy. The CDR3 spells CASSWGNRDLSGELFF. CDR3 bases: TGCGCCAGCAGCTGGGGGAACAGGGACTTATCCGGGGAGCTGTTTTTT.